This T cell receptor beta chain derives from a study of T cell changes during pregnancy in multiple sclerosis. TCRdb keeps only in-frame clones here, not all; method: immunoSEQ multiplex PCR. Of approximately 71,000 clones listed, around nine tenths were seen once; the top ten hold approximately 1%. Trimming cost V 4 bases and J 0 bases, with 13 bases left between them. CDR1 and CDR2 (germline): SGHDN, FVKESK. The CDR3 has 16 residues. J is TRBJ1-3 and V is TRBV14, with TRBD1 as a possible D gene (6 bases). The sequence was collected from a female donor with multiple sclerosis, enrolled in a pregnancy study. Source: peripheral blood, taken in the third trimester of pregnancy. The CDR3 DNA reads as TGTGCCAGCAGCCTCGGGACACCGAGCTCTGGAAACACCATATATTTT. Protein product: CASSLGTPSSGNTIYF.